There are many counts of the clone carrying this T cell receptor (beta chain). Antigen unknown. The entry originates in a study of spatial heterogeneity in lung cancer. Study summary: In the raw reads, each unique TCR and UMI combination was present more than ten times on average. Study conclusions and caveats: Mutation tallies in tumors tracked expanded intratumoral alpha and beta TCR counts.

CDR3 size: 14 residues. Trimming removed 7 bases at V and 4 bases at J, with 17 bases between. CDR1 and CDR2 (germline): SGHVS, FQNEAQ. The time point here: sample taken at primary tumor resection. A total of 72 untreated early-stage non-small cell lung cancer patients served as donors. In each case, whole RNA from tumor, nontumor lung or frozen PBMC was sequenced unsorted. TCRdb independently ran MiXCR on the 5' RACE reads; one entry per CDR3 protein. The sample lists about 27,000 distinct CDR3 sequences, about 7.1% occurring once. This clonotype originated in a male donor with early-stage non-small cell lung cancer. The J gene is TRBJ2-7, the V gene TRBV7-8; D not certain. Sample: lung tumor tissue, taken at surgery. CDR3 DNA sequence: TGTGCCAGCACGTCGGCGGTCCACTCATACGAGCAGTACTTC. It translates to CASTSAVHSYEQYF. Supplemented by reference TRBV7-8 and TRBJ2-7, the full variable domain reads GAGVSQSPRYKVAKRGQDVALRCDPISGHVSLFWYQQALGQGPEFLTYFQNEAQLDKSGLPSDRFFAERPEGSVSTLKIQRTQQEDSAVYLCASTSAVHSYEQYFGPGTRLTVT.